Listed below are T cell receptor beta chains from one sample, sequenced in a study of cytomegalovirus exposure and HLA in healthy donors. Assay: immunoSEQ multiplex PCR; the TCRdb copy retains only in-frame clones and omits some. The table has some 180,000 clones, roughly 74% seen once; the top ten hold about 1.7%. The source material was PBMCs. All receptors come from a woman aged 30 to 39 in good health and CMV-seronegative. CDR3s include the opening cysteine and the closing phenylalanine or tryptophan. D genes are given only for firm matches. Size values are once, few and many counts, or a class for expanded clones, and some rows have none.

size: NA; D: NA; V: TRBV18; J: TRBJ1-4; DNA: TGTGCCAGCTCACTCGGCGGGGGAGAAAAACTGTTTTTT; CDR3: CASSLGGGEKLFF
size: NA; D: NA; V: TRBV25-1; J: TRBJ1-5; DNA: TGTGCCAGCTCCCCCGAGGGAGAGGGCAATCAGCCCCAGCATTTT; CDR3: CASSPEGEGNQPQHF
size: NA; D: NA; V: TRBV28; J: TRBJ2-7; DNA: TGTGCCAGCAGTTTAGGCCCCAGGTCAGACTACGAGCAGTACTTC; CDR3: CASSLGPRSDYEQYF
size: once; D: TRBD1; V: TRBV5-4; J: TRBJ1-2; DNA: TGTGCCAGCAGCCCCGCCTGGACAGGGGCCTATGGCTACACCTTC; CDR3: CASSPAWTGAYGYTF
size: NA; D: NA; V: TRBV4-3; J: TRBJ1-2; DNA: TGCGCCAGCAGCCAAGATAAAAGGGTGGGGCAAGCCGTCTTC; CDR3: CASSQDKRVGQAVF
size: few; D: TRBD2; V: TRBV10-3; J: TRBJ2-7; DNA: TGTGCCATCAGTGACTTGGGACTAGCGGGGGTCTACGAGCAGTACTTC; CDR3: CAISDLGLAGVYEQYF
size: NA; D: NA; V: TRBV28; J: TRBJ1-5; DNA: TGTGCCAGCAGTCTAGATCAGGGGTCCCAGCATTTT; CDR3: CASSLDQGSQHF
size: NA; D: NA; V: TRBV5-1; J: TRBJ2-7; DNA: TGCGCCAGCAGCGCCGAGAGGGTTGGGATCTACGAGCAGTACTTC; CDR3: CASSAERVGIYEQYF
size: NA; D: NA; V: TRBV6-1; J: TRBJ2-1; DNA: TGTGCCAGCAGTGATGAATGGACTAACTACAATGAGCAGTTCTTC; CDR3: CASSDEWTNYNEQFF
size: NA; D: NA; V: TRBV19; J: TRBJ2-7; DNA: TGTGCCAGTAGGGGGAGATTCCCAAGACGGAAGGCCTACGAGCAGTACTTC; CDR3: CASRGRFPRRKAYEQYF
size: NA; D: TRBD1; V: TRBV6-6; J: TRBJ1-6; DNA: TGTGCCAGCAGACACAGGGGGCTAGAGAGTTCACCCCTCCACTTT; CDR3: CASRHRGLESSPLHF
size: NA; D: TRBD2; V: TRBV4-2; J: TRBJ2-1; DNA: TGTGCCAGATCAATAGCGGGAGGCCCTTACAATGAGCAGTTCTTC; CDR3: CARSIAGGPYNEQFF
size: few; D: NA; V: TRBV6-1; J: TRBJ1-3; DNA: TGTGCCAGCAGTGAACTGGGGCGAACTGGAAACACCATATATTTT; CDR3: CASSELGRTGNTIYF
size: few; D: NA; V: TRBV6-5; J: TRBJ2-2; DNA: TGTGCCAGCAGTTGGCGCGGACTACTCACCGGGGAGCTGTTTTTT; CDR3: CASSWRGLLTGELFF
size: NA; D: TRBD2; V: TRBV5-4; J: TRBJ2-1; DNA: TGTGCCAGCAGCTTGGGGCTAGCGGAAACCTACAATGAGCAGTTCTTC; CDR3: CASSLGLAETYNEQFF
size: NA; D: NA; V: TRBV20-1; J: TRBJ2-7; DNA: TGCAGTGCGGACTTACTAGTGCAGCAGTACTTC; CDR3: CSADLLVQQYF
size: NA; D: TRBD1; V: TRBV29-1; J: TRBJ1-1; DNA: TGCAGCGTTGGGGGGGCCTTGACAGGGGAGAACACTGAAGCTTTCTTT; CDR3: CSVGGALTGENTEAFF
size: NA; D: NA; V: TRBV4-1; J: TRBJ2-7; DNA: TGCGCCAGCAGCCAAGTGGCGGCGCCCGAGCAGTACTTC; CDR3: CASSQVAAPEQYF
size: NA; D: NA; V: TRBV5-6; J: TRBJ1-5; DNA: TGTGCCAGCAGCTTGTTATCGACAGGAAGGTATCAGCCCCAGCATTTT; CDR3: CASSLLSTGRYQPQHF
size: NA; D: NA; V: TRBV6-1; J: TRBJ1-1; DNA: TGTGCCAGCAGTGAGGTCGGGGGGGGAAACACTGAAGCTTTCTTT; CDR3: CASSEVGGGNTEAFF
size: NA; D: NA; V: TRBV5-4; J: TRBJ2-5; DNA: TGTGCCATGATACGGGACTTGGAAGAGACCCAGTACTTC; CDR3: CAMIRDLEETQYF
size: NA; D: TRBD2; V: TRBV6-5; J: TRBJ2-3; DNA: TGTGCCACCCAGGGACTAGCGGGAGGTGATACGCAGTATTTT; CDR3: CATQGLAGGDTQYF
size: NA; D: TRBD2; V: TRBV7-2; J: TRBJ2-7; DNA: TGTGCCAGCACCTTAGGGTCTAGCGGGAGGGTCTACGAGCAGTACTTC; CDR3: CASTLGSSGRVYEQYF
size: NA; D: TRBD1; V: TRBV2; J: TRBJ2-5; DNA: TGTGCCAGCAGTGACAGACAGGGCCAAGAGACCCAGTACTTC; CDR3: CASSDRQGQETQYF
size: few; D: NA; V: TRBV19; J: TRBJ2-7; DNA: TGTGCCAGTAGTATCTCCCCAGGGTACTACGAGCAGTACTTC; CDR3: CASSISPGYYEQYF
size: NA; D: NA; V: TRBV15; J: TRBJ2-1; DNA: TGTGCCACCAGCAGAGATCGAGGCTCCTACAATGAGCAGTTCTTC; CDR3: CATSRDRGSYNEQFF
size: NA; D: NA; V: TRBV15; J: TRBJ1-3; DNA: TGTGCCACCAGCAGAGGGGGGCGATGGAACACCATATATTTT; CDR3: CATSRGGRWNTIYF
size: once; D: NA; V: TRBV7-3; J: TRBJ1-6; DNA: TGTGCCAGCAGCTTGAGCGGGCCCGATAATTCACCCCTCCACTTT; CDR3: CASSLSGPDNSPLHF
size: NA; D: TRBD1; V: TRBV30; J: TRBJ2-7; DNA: TGTGCCTGCTACAGACAGGGAGAACCTTACGGGCAGTACTTC; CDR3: CACYRQGEPYGQYF
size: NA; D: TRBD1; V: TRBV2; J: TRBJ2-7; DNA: TGTGCCAGCAGCGGGACAGGGGGTCTCTACGAGCAGTACTTC; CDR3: CASSGTGGLYEQYF
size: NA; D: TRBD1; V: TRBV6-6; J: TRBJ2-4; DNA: TGTGCCAGCAGTGGGACAGTTCTAGCCAAAAACATTCAGTACTTC; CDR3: CASSGTVLAKNIQYF
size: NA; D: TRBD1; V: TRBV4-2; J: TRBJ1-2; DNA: TGTGCCAGCAGCCAAGGGGGACAGGGGACGTCTCGTGGCTACACCTTC; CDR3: CASSQGGQGTSRGYTF
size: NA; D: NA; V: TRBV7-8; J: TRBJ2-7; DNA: TGTGCCAGCAGCTTAGAGGGGCCTAGCTACGAGCAGTACTTC; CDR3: CASSLEGPSYEQYF
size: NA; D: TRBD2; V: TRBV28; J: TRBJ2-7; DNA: TGTGCCAGCAGTTTTTGGACTAGCGGGAGCTACGAGCAGTACTTC; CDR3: CASSFWTSGSYEQYF
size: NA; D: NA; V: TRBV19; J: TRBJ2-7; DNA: TGTGCCAGTAGTATGGGAGCTGGCGAGCAGTACTTC; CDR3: CASSMGAGEQYF
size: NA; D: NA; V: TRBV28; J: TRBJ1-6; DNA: TGTGCCAGCAGTTTACTCCACAGGCCAAATTCACCCCTCCACTTT; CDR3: CASSLLHRPNSPLHF
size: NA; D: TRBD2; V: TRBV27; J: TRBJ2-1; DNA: TGTGCCAGCAGTTCCCCCGGGACTAGCGGGGGATTGAGCTCCTACAATGAGCAGTTCTTC; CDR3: CASSSPGTSGGLSSYNEQFF
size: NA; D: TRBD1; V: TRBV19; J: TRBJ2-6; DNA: TGTGCCAGTAGTAGAGGCCGGGGACAGTTCCTTGGGGCCAACGTCCTGACTTTC; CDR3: CASSRGRGQFLGANVLTF
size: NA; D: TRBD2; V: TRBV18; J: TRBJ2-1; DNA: TGTGCCAGCTCAACCCCCGGGATGAAAGCGGGAGCCTACAATGAGCAGTTCTTC; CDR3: CASSTPGMKAGAYNEQFF
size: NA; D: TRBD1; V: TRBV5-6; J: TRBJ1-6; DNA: TGTGCCAGCACCCTTCTTACCTTAAAGGGGGCTTCACCCCTCCACTTT; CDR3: CASTLLTLKGASPLHF
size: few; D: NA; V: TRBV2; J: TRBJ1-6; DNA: TGTGCCAGCAGTTTCAGGGATAATTCACCCCTCCACTTT; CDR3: CASSFRDNSPLHF
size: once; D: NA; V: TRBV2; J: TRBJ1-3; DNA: TGTGCCAGCACCCCTTTCTCTGGAAACACCATATATTTT; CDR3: CASTPFSGNTIYF
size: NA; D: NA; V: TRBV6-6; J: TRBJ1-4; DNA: TGTGCCAGCAGCGGGGTACAGGGAAGGGGTAGTGAAAAACTGTTTTTT; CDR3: CASSGVQGRGSEKLFF
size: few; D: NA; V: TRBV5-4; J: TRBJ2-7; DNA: TGTGCCAGCAGCTTGGCCCCAGGGGACCCCTACGAGCAGTACTTC; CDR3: CASSLAPGDPYEQYF
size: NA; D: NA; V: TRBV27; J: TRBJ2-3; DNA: TGTGCCAGCAGTTCCTACGAACGAACAGGGATCGTCACAGATACGCAGTATTTT; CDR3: CASSSYERTGIVTDTQYF
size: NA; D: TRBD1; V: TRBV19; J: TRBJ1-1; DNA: TGTGCCAGTAGTACGATGCCGGGACAGGTCGCTAACACTGAAGCTTTCTTT; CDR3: CASSTMPGQVANTEAFF
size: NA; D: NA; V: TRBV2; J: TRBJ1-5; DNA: TGTGCCAGCAGTGGACACCGGAGCAATCAGCCCCAGCATTTT; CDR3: CASSGHRSNQPQHF
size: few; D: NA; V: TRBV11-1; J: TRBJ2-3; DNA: TGTGCCAGCAGTGAGGTAAAGGGGCACACAGATACGCAGTATTTT; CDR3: CASSEVKGHTDTQYF
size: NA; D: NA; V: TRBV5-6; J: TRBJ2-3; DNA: TGTGCCAGCAGCTTGATTGTGGGGGGGCGGAACACAGATACGCAGTATTTT; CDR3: CASSLIVGGRNTDTQYF
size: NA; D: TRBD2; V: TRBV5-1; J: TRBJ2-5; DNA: TGCGCCAGCAGCTTATGGGGAGGGGAAGCGGAAGAGACCCAGTACTTC; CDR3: CASSLWGGEAEETQYF
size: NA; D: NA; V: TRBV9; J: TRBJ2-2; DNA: TGTGCCAGCAGCGTAAGGACAGTGAACACCGGGGAGCTGTTTTTT; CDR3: CASSVRTVNTGELFF